This T cell receptor beta chain is from a study of cytomegalovirus exposure and HLA in healthy donors. Study background: A data release that came early held approximately 85 million unique TCRs from HLA-typed donors.

A note on this clone: Its specificity is not known.

The study's findings and limits: For most TCR beta V segments, an earlier analysis put the productive rate at about 90% or about 30% of the time. Association of 16,951 TCR beta sequences with HLA alleles was found at 0.05 false discovery rate in a later analysis.

All the people who gave samples were healthy bone marrow donors. PCR employed 60 Vbeta and 13 Jbeta primers. Repertoires were generated with immunoSEQ multiplex PCR, while TCRdb's copy carries only in-frame clones and drops some. The data hold 110,000 or so clones, with roughly 76% observed a single time. Germline V CDR1 and CDR2: KGHSH, LQKENI. The CDR3 extends over 12 amino acids. Trimming took 2 bases from V and 6 from J, leaving 5 bases between them. This chain links TRBV18 with TRBJ1-5; no definite D call. This receptor was identified in a woman between 45 and 60 years old in good health and CMV-seropositive. Sequencing was done on a sample of PBMCs. CDR3 coding DNA: TGTGCCAGCTCACCAAGCGGTCAGCCCCAGCATTTT. As protein: CASSPSGQPQHF.